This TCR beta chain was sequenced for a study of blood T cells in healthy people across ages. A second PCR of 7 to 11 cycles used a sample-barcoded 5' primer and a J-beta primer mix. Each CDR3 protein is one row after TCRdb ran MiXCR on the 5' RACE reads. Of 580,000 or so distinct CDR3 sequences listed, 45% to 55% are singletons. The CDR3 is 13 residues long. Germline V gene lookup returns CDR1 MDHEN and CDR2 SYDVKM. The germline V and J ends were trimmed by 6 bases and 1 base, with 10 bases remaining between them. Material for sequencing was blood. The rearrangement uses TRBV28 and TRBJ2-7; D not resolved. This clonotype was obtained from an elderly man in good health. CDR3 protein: CASSDILSYEQYF. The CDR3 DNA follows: TGTGCCAGCAGCGACATACTGTCCTACGAGCAGTACTTC.